This T cell receptor (beta chain) was retrieved from a study of CD8 T cells in ankylosing spondylitis. Points from the study as a whole: Seemingly characteristic of ankylosing spondylitis blood was a TCR beta motif consisting of about 8 highly homologous variants.

This clonotype was counted a few times. Its antigen is unidentified. This CDR3 spans 16 amino acids. Germline V gene sequence: CDR1 KGHDR, CDR2 SFDVKD. With 3 bases removed from V and 4 bases from J, the gap between germline ends came to 15 bases. TCRdb re-derived calls from the 5' RACE reads in MiXCR, one entry per CDR3 protein. The sample lists over 700,000 distinct CDR3 sequences, around 19% occurring once. The sample comprised blood, either unsorted or a sorted T cell fraction (not recorded which). J is TRBJ1-5 and V is TRBV24-1; possible D gene TRBD1, 6 bases. The sequence was obtained from a male donor with ankylosing spondylitis. The CDR3 bases are TGTGCCACCAGTGATGCGGAAGGACAGTGGAATCAGCCCCAGCATTTT. Protein: CATSDAEGQWNQPQHF.